These 5 T cell receptor beta chains were sequenced from one sample in a study of control samples from healthy donors and cancer patients. TCRdb's copy holds only in-frame clones and misses some; the assay was immunoSEQ multiplex PCR. Of about 150,000 clones in the sample, 93% were seen once. Input material: blood. These receptors originate from a young man in good health.

The rearrangement uses TRBV6-5 and TRBJ1-6; D ambiguous. CDR1 and CDR2 from the germline V gene are MNHEY and SVGAGI. V was pared by 6 bases and J by 6 bases, with 3 bases between. This CDR3 has 11 residues. CDR3 sequence reads: CASSLNSPLHF. The CDR3 DNA is TGTGCCAGCAGCCTTAATTCACCCCTCCACTTT.

This clone has a single count. The chain links TRBV2 to TRBJ1-4, with D unresolved. Looked up from germline, CDR1 is SNHLY and CDR2 is FYNNEI. This CDR3 has 14 residues. Trimming cost V 2 bases and J 5 bases, with 9 bases left between them. The CDR3 loop is CASSEKFLNEKLFF. In nucleotides, the CDR3 is TGTGCCAGCAGTGAAAAGTTTTTAAATGAAAAACTGTTTTTT.

This clone was observed a few times. The rearrangement uses TRBV5-6 and TRBJ2-1, with D possibly matching TRBD1 (6 bases). The CDR3 totals 15 residues. Between the trimmed V and J ends, which lost 2 bases and 8 bases, there was a span of 17 bases. Per germline, CDR1 SGHDT and CDR2 YYEEEE. As DNA, the CDR3 is TGTGCCAGCAGCTTCGACAGGACCGCGAGCGATGAGCAGTTCTTC. This encodes CASSFDRTASDEQFF.

V gene TRBV19 combines with J gene TRBJ2-5; maybe TRBD1 (5 bases). The CDR3 is 11 amino acids. Germline loops: CDR1 LNHDA, CDR2 SQIVND (reference sequence). Trimming cost V 8 bases and J 5 bases, with 9 bases left between them. The chain's CDR3 is CASLKGETQYF. CDR3 coding DNA: TGTGCCAGTCTCAAGGGGGAGACCCAGTACTTC. Using reference TRBV19 and TRBJ2-5 for the parts outside the CDR3, the full variable domain is DGGITQSPKYLFRKEGQNVTLSCEQNLNHDAMYWYRQDPGQGLRLIYYSQIVNDFQKGDIAEGYSVSREKKESFPLTVTSAQKNPTAFYLCASLKGETQYFGPGTRLLVL.

The chain employs TRBV6-2 or TRBV6-3 and TRBJ1-5; D is ambiguous. Germline V gene sequence: CDR1 MNHEY, CDR2 SVGEGT. There are 14 residues in the CDR3. The V gene lost 2 bases and the J gene lost 6 bases, with 11 bases spanning the gap. CDR3 in amino acids: CASSYVREGQPQHF. The CDR3 bases are TGTGCCAGCAGTTACGTGAGGGAGGGTCAGCCCCAGCATTTT.